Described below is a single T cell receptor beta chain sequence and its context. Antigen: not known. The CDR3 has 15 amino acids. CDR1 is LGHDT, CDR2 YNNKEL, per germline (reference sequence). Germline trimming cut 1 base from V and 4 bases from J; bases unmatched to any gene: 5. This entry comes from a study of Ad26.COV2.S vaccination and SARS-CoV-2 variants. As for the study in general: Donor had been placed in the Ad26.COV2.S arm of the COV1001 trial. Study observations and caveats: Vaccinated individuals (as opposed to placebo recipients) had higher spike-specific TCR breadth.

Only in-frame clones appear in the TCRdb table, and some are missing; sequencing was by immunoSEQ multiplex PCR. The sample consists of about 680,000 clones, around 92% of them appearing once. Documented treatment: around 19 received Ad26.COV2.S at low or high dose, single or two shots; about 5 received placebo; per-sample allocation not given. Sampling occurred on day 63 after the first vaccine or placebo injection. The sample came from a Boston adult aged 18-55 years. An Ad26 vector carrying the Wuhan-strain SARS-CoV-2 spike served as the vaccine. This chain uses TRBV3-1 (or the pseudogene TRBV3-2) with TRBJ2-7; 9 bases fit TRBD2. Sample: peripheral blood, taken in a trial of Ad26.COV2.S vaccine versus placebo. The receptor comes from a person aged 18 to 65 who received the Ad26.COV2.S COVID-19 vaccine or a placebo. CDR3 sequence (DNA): TGTGCCAGCAGCCAAGGGAGCGGGGGGTTTTACGAGCAGTACTTC. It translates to CASSQGSGGFYEQYF.